The rows below give T cell receptor beta chains drawn from one sample of a study of a mutant IDH1 vaccine in newly diagnosed glioma. Profiled with immunoSEQ multiplex PCR; TCRdb holds only in-frame clones, not every one. The sample lists over 75,000 clones, 70% to 90% occurring once. The sample in question was PBMCs, obtained from a glioma patient treated with radiotherapy, temozolomide or both. These receptors were obtained from a woman aged 45-60 years with glioma. Each CDR3 is given with its conserved first and last residue. A D gene is named only where the DNA matches it firmly. Size is omitted from some rows. Given values are once, few, many or a class for expanded clones.

CDR3 DNA: TGTGCCACCAGCAGAAGCCCACTAGCGTACAATGAGCAGTTCTTC; CDR3 protein: CATSRSPLAYNEQFF; D gene: TRBD2; J gene: TRBJ2-1; clone size: NA; V gene: TRBV15
CDR3 DNA: TGTGCCAGCAGCGTAGTTGGGTCAGCAGCCTACAATGAGCAGTTCTTC; CDR3 protein: CASSVVGSAAYNEQFF; D gene: NA; J gene: TRBJ2-1; clone size: NA; V gene: TRBV9
CDR3 DNA: TGCGCCAGCAGCTCAACAGGGGGAACCTACGAGCAGTACTTC; CDR3 protein: CASSSTGGTYEQYF; D gene: TRBD1; J gene: TRBJ2-7; clone size: NA; V gene: TRBV5-1
CDR3 DNA: TGTGCCAGCAGCCTATGGGATACGGGGCAATGGGAGCAGTTCTTC; CDR3 protein: CASSLWDTGQWEQFF; D gene: NA; J gene: TRBJ2-1; clone size: NA; V gene: TRBV5-6
CDR3 DNA: TGTGCCTGGAGTCCCTCCCGGACACACCGCACAGATACGCAGTATTTT; CDR3 protein: CAWSPSRTHRTDTQYF; D gene: NA; J gene: TRBJ2-3; clone size: NA; V gene: TRBV30
CDR3 DNA: TGTGCCATCAGGCCGGGACAGGGAAGGGGAGATAATTCACCCCTCCACTTT; CDR3 protein: CAIRPGQGRGDNSPLHF; D gene: TRBD1; J gene: TRBJ1-6; clone size: NA; V gene: TRBV10-3
CDR3 DNA: TGTGCCAGCAGCCCCGGGGGCCGGGGGCGAAGAGGCTACACCTTC; CDR3 protein: CASSPGGRGRRGYTF; D gene: NA; J gene: TRBJ1-2; clone size: NA; V gene: TRBV7-9
CDR3 DNA: TGCAGCGCACAGGGGAACACTGAAGCTTTCTTT; CDR3 protein: CSAQGNTEAFF; D gene: NA; J gene: TRBJ1-1; clone size: NA; V gene: TRBV29-1
CDR3 DNA: TGTGCCAGCAGCTTAGCGTGGGGGACAGGGGACACTGAAGCTTTCTTT; CDR3 protein: CASSLAWGTGDTEAFF; D gene: TRBD1; J gene: TRBJ1-1; clone size: NA; V gene: TRBV7-9
CDR3 DNA: TGTGCCAGCAGCCAACAGCCCTCTATGGCCAACGTCCTGACTTTC; CDR3 protein: CASSQQPSMANVLTF; D gene: NA; J gene: TRBJ2-6; clone size: once; V gene: TRBV5-5
CDR3 DNA: TGTGCCAGCATCGCTTCGGGGAGCAATCAGCCCCAGCATTTT; CDR3 protein: CASIASGSNQPQHF; D gene: NA; J gene: TRBJ1-5; clone size: NA; V gene: TRBV2
CDR3 DNA: TGTGCCAGTAGCGGGCCGGGGGGGGCTCAGCCCCAGCATTTT; CDR3 protein: CASSGPGGAQPQHF; D gene: NA; J gene: TRBJ1-5; clone size: NA; V gene: TRBV19
CDR3 DNA: TGTGCCAGCAGCGTAGGGCAGGCAACTAATGAAAAACTGTTTTTT; CDR3 protein: CASSVGQATNEKLFF; D gene: NA; J gene: TRBJ1-4; clone size: NA; V gene: TRBV9
CDR3 DNA: TGTGCCACCGTGGGACTAGCGGGAGTCTATGAGCAGTTCTTC; CDR3 protein: CATVGLAGVYEQFF; D gene: TRBD2; J gene: TRBJ2-1; clone size: NA; V gene: TRBV19
CDR3 DNA: TGTGCCAGCATCAGGTTTCCGAACACTGAAGCTTTCTTT; CDR3 protein: CASIRFPNTEAFF; D gene: NA; J gene: TRBJ1-1; clone size: NA; V gene: TRBV6-5
CDR3 DNA: TGTGCCAGTAGCCCGGGTATCAACGAGCAGTACTTC; CDR3 protein: CASSPGINEQYF; D gene: NA; J gene: TRBJ2-7; clone size: NA; V gene: TRBV19
CDR3 DNA: TGCGCCAGCAGCTTAGAGGGGAGTAGACAAGAGACCCAGTACTTC; CDR3 protein: CASSLEGSRQETQYF; D gene: NA; J gene: TRBJ2-5; clone size: once; V gene: TRBV5-1
CDR3 DNA: TGTGCCAGCAGAGAGACAGGGGGAAAAGACGGCTACACCTTC; CDR3 protein: CASRETGGKDGYTF; D gene: TRBD1; J gene: TRBJ1-2; clone size: NA; V gene: TRBV25-1
CDR3 DNA: TGCAGCGTCCGGGGCACCGAGCAGTACTTC; CDR3 protein: CSVRGTEQYF; D gene: NA; J gene: TRBJ2-7; clone size: NA; V gene: TRBV29-1
CDR3 DNA: TGTGCCAGCAGCCCCGGGACTCCTTCCGGCTACACCTTC; CDR3 protein: CASSPGTPSGYTF; D gene: NA; J gene: TRBJ1-2; clone size: NA; V gene: TRBV28
CDR3 DNA: TGTGCCAGCAGATTCTTCGGGGGCTACGAGCAGTACTTC; CDR3 protein: CASRFFGGYEQYF; D gene: NA; J gene: TRBJ2-7; clone size: NA; V gene: TRBV5-6
CDR3 DNA: TGTGCCAGCAGCTTAGTAAGCGCGATCTCCTACGAGCAGTACTTC; CDR3 protein: CASSLVSAISYEQYF; D gene: NA; J gene: TRBJ2-7; clone size: NA; V gene: TRBV11-2
CDR3 DNA: TGCGCCAGCAGCCCTGGACAGACTAACTACAATGAGCAGTTCTTC; CDR3 protein: CASSPGQTNYNEQFF; D gene: NA; J gene: TRBJ2-1; clone size: NA; V gene: TRBV5-1
CDR3 DNA: TGTGCCAGCAGCGGGGGCCCCTACGAGCAGTACTTC; CDR3 protein: CASSGGPYEQYF; D gene: NA; J gene: TRBJ2-7; clone size: NA; V gene: TRBV25-1
CDR3 DNA: TGCAGCGTTGAAACAGGGAAAAACTATGGCTACACCTTC; CDR3 protein: CSVETGKNYGYTF; D gene: NA; J gene: TRBJ1-2; clone size: NA; V gene: TRBV29-1
CDR3 DNA: TGCAGCGCCGGTCCGGACAGCTACGAGCAGTACTTC; CDR3 protein: CSAGPDSYEQYF; D gene: NA; J gene: TRBJ2-7; clone size: NA; V gene: TRBV29-1
CDR3 DNA: TGTGCCAGCAGCCAGGTGGGGAATGAGCAGTTCTTC; CDR3 protein: CASSQVGNEQFF; D gene: NA; J gene: TRBJ2-1; clone size: NA; V gene: TRBV2
CDR3 DNA: TGTGCCATCAGTGAGACGGGTGGGAACACTGAAGCTTTCTTT; CDR3 protein: CAISETGGNTEAFF; D gene: NA; J gene: TRBJ1-1; clone size: once; V gene: TRBV10-3
CDR3 DNA: TGCAGCGTCACAGGGGGGACGGACACAGATACGCAGTATTTT; CDR3 protein: CSVTGGTDTDTQYF; D gene: TRBD1; J gene: TRBJ2-3; clone size: NA; V gene: TRBV29-1
CDR3 DNA: TGTGCCAGCAAAGGTACGAGCAATCAGCCCCAGCATTTT; CDR3 protein: CASKGTSNQPQHF; D gene: NA; J gene: TRBJ1-5; clone size: NA; V gene: TRBV28
CDR3 DNA: TGTGCCAGCAGTTACTCGACAGGGGTAGCCAAAAACATTCAGTACTTC; CDR3 protein: CASSYSTGVAKNIQYF; D gene: TRBD1; J gene: TRBJ2-4; clone size: NA; V gene: TRBV6-5
CDR3 DNA: TGTGCCAGCAGCTGGTTAGGGGGGCCAGAAGATACGCAGTATTTT; CDR3 protein: CASSWLGGPEDTQYF; D gene: NA; J gene: TRBJ2-3; clone size: once; V gene: TRBV7-3
CDR3 DNA: TGTGCCAGCAGCCCGGGGACAGGGGGGGCCTACGAGCAGTACTTC; CDR3 protein: CASSPGTGGAYEQYF; D gene: TRBD1; J gene: TRBJ2-7; clone size: NA; V gene: TRBV11-2
CDR3 DNA: TGTGCCACCAGTGACTTCCCCGGTGGGACAGATACGCAGTATTTT; CDR3 protein: CATSDFPGGTDTQYF; D gene: NA; J gene: TRBJ2-3; clone size: NA; V gene: TRBV15
CDR3 DNA: TGTGCCAGCTCACCACGGAAAGAAGAGACCCAGTACTTC; CDR3 protein: CASSPRKEETQYF; D gene: NA; J gene: TRBJ2-5; clone size: NA; V gene: TRBV18
CDR3 DNA: TGTGCCAGCAGCCAGGGGGTATCGGAAGCTTTCTTT; CDR3 protein: CASSQGVSEAFF; D gene: TRBD1; J gene: TRBJ1-1; clone size: NA; V gene: TRBV13
CDR3 DNA: TGTGCCAGCAGCCAAGATGGGCCCGGGACTAGCGGGAGAAATGAGCAGTTCTTC; CDR3 protein: CASSQDGPGTSGRNEQFF; D gene: TRBD2; J gene: TRBJ2-1; clone size: NA; V gene: TRBV4-2
CDR3 DNA: TGTGCCAGCAGAGAACTAGCGGCGAAAGATACGCAGTATTTT; CDR3 protein: CASRELAAKDTQYF; D gene: TRBD2; J gene: TRBJ2-3; clone size: NA; V gene: TRBV28
CDR3 DNA: TGTGCCAGCAGTGGCGGGATGGGCGATTGGTACGATGAAAAACTGTTTTTT; CDR3 protein: CASSGGMGDWYDEKLFF; D gene: NA; J gene: TRBJ1-4; clone size: NA; V gene: TRBV6-1
CDR3 DNA: TGTGCCTGGAGTGTTTTTAATGGGGGCACAGATACGCAGTATTTT; CDR3 protein: CAWSVFNGGTDTQYF; D gene: NA; J gene: TRBJ2-3; clone size: once; V gene: TRBV30
CDR3 DNA: TGTGCCAGCACATCGGAGGCCGCCTACAATGAGCAGTTCTTC; CDR3 protein: CASTSEAAYNEQFF; D gene: NA; J gene: TRBJ2-1; clone size: NA; V gene: TRBV2
CDR3 DNA: TGTGCCATCAGTGGGGGGGTTCTGACCTCTAGCACAGATACGCAGTATTTT; CDR3 protein: CAISGGVLTSSTDTQYF; D gene: NA; J gene: TRBJ2-3; clone size: NA; V gene: TRBV10-3
CDR3 DNA: TGTGCCAGCAGCCGGATTTGGACAAGCGGGGAGCTGTTTTTT; CDR3 protein: CASSRIWTSGELFF; D gene: NA; J gene: TRBJ2-2; clone size: NA; V gene: TRBV6-6
CDR3 DNA: TGTGCCACCAGTTGGGACAGGGGATCCAATCAGCCCCAGCATTTT; CDR3 protein: CATSWDRGSNQPQHF; D gene: TRBD1; J gene: TRBJ1-5; clone size: NA; V gene: TRBV15
CDR3 DNA: TGTGCCAGCAGCCTGAGTGGGGGAAGCTCCTACAATGAGCAGTTCTTC; CDR3 protein: CASSLSGGSSYNEQFF; D gene: NA; J gene: TRBJ2-1; clone size: NA; V gene: TRBV9
CDR3 DNA: TGTGCCTGGAGGCGGACGTCTTCTACCCTAGCTAACTATGGCTACACCTTC; CDR3 protein: CAWRRTSSTLANYGYTF; D gene: NA; J gene: TRBJ1-2; clone size: NA; V gene: TRBV30
CDR3 DNA: TGTGCCAGCAGCACTTCCGGGACAGGTCTGTACTTC; CDR3 protein: CASSTSGTGLYF; D gene: TRBD1; J gene: TRBJ2-7; clone size: NA; V gene: TRBV11-2
CDR3 DNA: TGTGCCAGCAGCCCCCGGGCTGCTCGGGACACTGAAGCTTTCTTT; CDR3 protein: CASSPRAARDTEAFF; D gene: NA; J gene: TRBJ1-1; clone size: NA; V gene: TRBV9
CDR3 DNA: TGCGCCAGCAACCGGGGCGCCGCAATTGACAATGAGCAGTTCTTC; CDR3 protein: CASNRGAAIDNEQFF; D gene: NA; J gene: TRBJ2-1; clone size: few; V gene: TRBV5-1
CDR3 DNA: TGTGCCAGCGGGTCAAACCTACAAACCCCCAACAATGAGCAGTTCTTC; CDR3 protein: CASGSNLQTPNNEQFF; D gene: NA; J gene: TRBJ2-1; clone size: NA; V gene: TRBV2
CDR3 DNA: TGTGCCTGGGAGAGGGGGCACCCTGGAAACACCATATATTTT; CDR3 protein: CAWERGHPGNTIYF; D gene: TRBD1; J gene: TRBJ1-3; clone size: NA; V gene: TRBV30
CDR3 DNA: TGTGCCAGCAGTTACTACCAGCGGGAGTACAATGAGCAGTTCTTC; CDR3 protein: CASSYYQREYNEQFF; D gene: TRBD2; J gene: TRBJ2-1; clone size: NA; V gene: TRBV6-6
CDR3 DNA: TGTGCCAGTAGTATCGGACAGGGCGGTGAAAAACTGTTTTTT; CDR3 protein: CASSIGQGGEKLFF; D gene: TRBD1; J gene: TRBJ1-4; clone size: NA; V gene: TRBV19
CDR3 DNA: TGTGCCAGCAGCGTAGGGACAGCTACCGGGGAGCTGTTTTTT; CDR3 protein: CASSVGTATGELFF; D gene: NA; J gene: TRBJ2-2; clone size: NA; V gene: TRBV9
CDR3 DNA: TGTGCCAGCACGGCCAGGGCCAAAAACATTCAGTACTTC; CDR3 protein: CASTARAKNIQYF; D gene: NA; J gene: TRBJ2-4; clone size: NA; V gene: TRBV6-5
CDR3 DNA: TGTGCCATTAGGACAGGGTCGACCTACGAGCAGTACTTC; CDR3 protein: CAIRTGSTYEQYF; D gene: TRBD1; J gene: TRBJ2-7; clone size: NA; V gene: TRBV28
CDR3 DNA: TGTGCCAGCAGTTTGTGGAGGGGGGCCTATAATTCACCCCTCCACTTT; CDR3 protein: CASSLWRGAYNSPLHF; D gene: NA; J gene: TRBJ1-6; clone size: NA; V gene: TRBV28
CDR3 DNA: TGTGCCTGGAGTCCAGGGGGCCCTGAAGCTTTCTTT; CDR3 protein: CAWSPGGPEAFF; D gene: TRBD1; J gene: TRBJ1-1; clone size: NA; V gene: TRBV30